This TCR beta chain was obtained from a study of cytomegalovirus exposure and HLA in healthy donors (dated by TCRdb to the late 2010s). Broadly, across the study: An earlier analysis of some 600 of the donors reported approximately 280 Gb of sequence data and 117 million unique TCR beta sequences obtained from about 200 million T cells. An early release that covered about 640 HLA-typed donors contained approximately 320 gigabases of sequencing data and about 93 million unique TCR sequences. Of the 300 to 450 genotyped donors, around 81% fell in the genetic ancestry cluster associated with self-reported Caucasian donors. The study was designed to test whether signatures of past pathogen exposure could be identified by cataloging public T cell receptors. Using immunosequencing, the study profiled T cell repertoires from about 620 subjects and related those repertoires to cytomegalovirus serostatus. In addition to the first cohort of around 670 subjects, a separate validation cohort of 120 different subjects was used. To predict cytomegalovirus infection status, the study combined high-throughput TCR immunosequencing, statistical association of individual TCRs with disease status, and machine learning. A later analysis re-analyzed previously published TCR beta repertoires from 550 to 700 donors and added high-resolution HLA genotyping to study TCR occurrence patterns. The later analysis used no new phenotypic data to find candidate immune exposures, relying instead on TCR beta sequences and their occurrence across donors. In an earlier analysis of about 590 of the donors, high-throughput TCR beta sequencing was used to judge whether each TCR beta V gene segment behaved as functional or pseudogenic. Donor age, sex, ethnicity and CMV serostatus were compiled together with the repertoire data. A later genetic analysis took genome-wide SNP genotypes for about three fifths of the 666 donors and used that subset as a discovery cohort. Every discovery cohort repertoire had been produced on one sequencing platform. HLA typing included class I and class II loci at four-digit resolution. The number of typed donors differed by locus: roughly 620-630 for A, B, C, DRB1 and DQB1; some 540 for DQA1; over 600 for DPA1; and roughly 490 for DPB1. About 5 DR-DQ haplotypes were handled as single units for association and clustering, since linkage in the cohort was strong. Among 300 to 500 genotyped donors of the cohort, an average of approximately 220,000 unique TCR beta nucleotide sequences was sequenced per donor, of which about 20% were non-productive.

In regard to this clone: Its antigen is unknown. No much larger clone is present one base from it, and per-base qualities are unavailable.

The library was made by the immunoSEQ multiplex PCR assay. A mixture of 60 forward primers for TCR Vbeta segments and 13 reverse primers for TCR Jbeta segments was used in the multiplex PCR. The CDR3 region of rearranged TCR beta genes was amplified from genomic DNA by a multiplex PCR assay. The Illumina HiSeq System was used to sequence the amplified TCR beta libraries as 87-base-pair reads. Turning to the authors' computational methods: In a later analysis, tens of millions of unique TCR beta chains were counted across the 650 to 700 repertoires, and about 9.9 million of these chains were shared by at least two donors. To remove PCR and sequencing errors, raw reads were error-corrected and collapsed into unique sequences using a nearest-neighbor algorithm that merged closely related sequences. V, D and J gene segments were assigned by aligning CDR3 sequences to IMGT reference sequences. For a sequence to be retained, a match of at least six nucleotides was required to both a V gene segment and a J gene segment. A rearrangement counted as productive if the CDR3 had no stop codons and remained in frame with V and J, and every other rearrangement counted as non-productive. CDR3 was defined by IMGT convention, running from the second conserved V-encoded cysteine to the conserved J-encoded phenylalanine. Sequences without an unambiguous match to a single V gene segment were excluded from the earlier analysis of 450 to 650 of the donors. An earlier analysis of approximately 590 of the donors called V segments functional above 56.7% productive rearrangements and segregating when the between-donor standard deviation exceeded 5%. A statistical classification framework was built for diagnosing cytomegalovirus status from the catalog of TCR beta chain sequences. In a later analysis, V and J genes were assigned by comparing TCR nucleotide sequences against IMGT/GENE-DB human TR gene sequences. A later analysis assigned CDR3 sequences and most-parsimonious VDJ recombination scenarios with the TCRdist pipeline. In a later analysis, every TCR beta chain was defined by the combination of its CDR3 amino acid sequence and its V-gene family, and reads without a unique V-gene family were dropped. A later analysis removed roughly 590 highly shared, low-generation-probability nucleotide sequences to deal with suspected cross-contamination and a sequencing artifact. A later analysis calculated a clonal expansion index for each public chain from normalized within-repertoire ranks of inferred template counts. A later analysis computed generation probabilities with a VDJ recombination model fitted to out-of-frame rearrangements, and checked the results against IGoR. Hypergeometric tests were used in a later analysis to score TCR-TCR, TCR-HLA and TCR-CMV co-occurrence, with a repertoire-size bias correction applied to the TCR pairs. A later analysis estimated false discovery rates by permuting HLA or CMV assignments 20 times. In a later analysis, co-occurring TCRs were grouped using DBSCAN, with TCRdist sequence similarity added in when clustering inside HLA-allele-positive subsets. Repertoires with fewer than 30,000 or more than 120,000 public chains were left out of co-occurrence clustering, as were five repertoires with anomalous nucleotide sharing. TCRdb provides this immuneACCESS table in a form limited to in-frame rearrangements. Some clones are lacking; in checked studies, under half of them reflect an unresolved V gene, and why the rest are absent is not known. V, J and clone size derive from that table, while D and trimming were established from the DNA sequence. The sample contains approximately 53,000 clones, roughly 81% of them found a single time. The ten largest make up less than 3% of the sample.

The cohort consisted of 666 healthy bone marrow donors. All cohort members were sampled while nominally healthy, although unrecorded immune exposures were likely present. The donor tested CMV seropositive and was one of the 289 seropositive cohort members. Each donor provided a peripheral blood sample, and peripheral blood mononuclear cells were used for TCR beta sequencing. Genomic DNA was extracted from the blood cell samples with the Qiagen DNeasy Blood Extraction Kit. The germline V gene supplies CDR1 ENHRY and CDR2 SYGVKD. Reading from cysteine to phenylalanine, the CDR3 counts 13 amino acids. Of all the DNA, just the CDR3 is kept, 39 bases in frame from base 1. The germline V and J ends show losses of 10 bases and 6 bases respectively, and no gene match explains 11 bases of the junction. Study-wide findings and limitations: The study gave a list of under 200 TCR beta chains associated with cytomegalovirus. Broadly in line with IMGT annotations, most TCR beta V segments showed up in productive rearrangements about 90% or about 30% of the time in an earlier analysis of roughly 590 of the donors. Because HLA typing was missing for some donors at each locus, association tests included only the typed subset. Correlated functional status among segregating V segments might be attributable to linkage disequilibrium, but an unknown experimental factor could not be ruled out. The earlier analysis of about 600 of the donors excluded around 17 rarely observed V segments, including chromosome 9 orphons, because counts were too low. Sequencing depth was assumed to be roughly uniform across donors in the presence/absence analyses, though that assumption may not hold. For the cohort, immune exposure information was limited to CMV serostatus. It was suggested by the authors that the approach could potentially be generalized to other disease states and immunological phenotypes. A later analysis found that HLA-associated TCR beta chains were more clonally expanded and had lower generation probabilities than equally common non-associated chains. Across donors, most TCR sequences were observed very rarely, whereas some public TCRs were present in many individuals. A cluster of highly shared sequence variants was judged likely to represent a technical artifact of the sequencing pipeline. An association between a missense DCLRE1C variant and V-gene and J-gene trimming of TCR beta chains was found in a later genetic analysis and replicated in an independent cohort. This cohort had only TCR beta chains sequenced, and the lack of alpha or paired-chain data limited which features could be detected. In a later analysis, several top co-occurrence clusters were reported to appear linked to parvovirus B19, influenza, CMV and Epstein-Barr virus. Specific HLA alleles were associated with over 15,000 TCR beta sequences at a false discovery rate of 0.05 in a later analysis. In both the original and validation cohorts, the classifier was reported to diagnose cytomegalovirus status with high specificity and sensitivity. When HLA alleles, especially DR and DQ, strongly co-occurred, attributing TCR associations to individual alleles was difficult. The 87-base-pair reads could not distinguish some IMGT-functional V segments, including TRBV6-2 and TRBV6-3, so those segments were excluded. Compared with the approximately 600-donor mean, donors in an Asian-associated ancestry cluster had fewer N-insertions in productive TCRs, according to a later genetic analysis. A further reported finding was that TCR beta sequences accurately predicted the HLA-A and HLA-B alleles for most subjects in the first cohort. In a later analysis, the rate of TCR association differed among HLA loci, with DRB1 alleles having the most associated TCRs and HLA-C alleles having the fewest. Most CMV-associated TCR beta chains appeared to be HLA-restricted in a later analysis, and the HLA associations seemed to be driven largely by CMV exposure. In vitro tests confirmed that a few of the cytomegalovirus-associated TCR beta chains recognize cytomegalovirus antigens.

Sample: PBMCs. This receptor was obtained from a woman aged 40-49 years in good health and CMV-seropositive. The chain is encoded by TRBV10-3 joined to TRBJ1-2, with 7 central nucleotides matching TRBD1. The DNA sequence is as follows: TGTGCCACCCGACTCGGGACAGTCGATGGCTACACCTTC. This encodes CATRLGTVDGYTF.